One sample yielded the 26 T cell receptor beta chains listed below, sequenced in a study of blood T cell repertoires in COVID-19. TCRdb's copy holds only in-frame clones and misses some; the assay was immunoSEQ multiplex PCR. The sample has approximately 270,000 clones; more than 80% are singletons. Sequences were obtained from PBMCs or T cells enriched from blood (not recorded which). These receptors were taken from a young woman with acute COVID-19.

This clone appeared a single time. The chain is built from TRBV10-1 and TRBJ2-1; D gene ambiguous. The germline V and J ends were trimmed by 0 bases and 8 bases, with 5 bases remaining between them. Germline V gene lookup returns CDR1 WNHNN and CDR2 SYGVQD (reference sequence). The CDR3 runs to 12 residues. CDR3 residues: CASSESHYEQFF. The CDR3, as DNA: TGCGCCAGCAGTGAGTCACATTATGAGCAGTTCTTC.

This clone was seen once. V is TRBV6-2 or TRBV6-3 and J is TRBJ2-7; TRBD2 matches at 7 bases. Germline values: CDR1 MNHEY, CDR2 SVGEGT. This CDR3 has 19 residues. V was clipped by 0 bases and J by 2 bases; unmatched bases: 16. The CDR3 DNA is TGTGCCAGCAGTTACTCGAGGGGAGGGGCGGAAACTATAACCTACGAGCAGTACTTC. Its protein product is CASSYSRGGAETITYEQYF.

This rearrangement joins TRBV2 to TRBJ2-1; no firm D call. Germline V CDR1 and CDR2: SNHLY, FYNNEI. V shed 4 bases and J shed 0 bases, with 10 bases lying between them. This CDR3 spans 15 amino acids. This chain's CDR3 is CASSGSVSSYNEQFF. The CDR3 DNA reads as TGTGCCAGCAGTGGTTCGGTGAGCTCCTACAATGAGCAGTTCTTC.

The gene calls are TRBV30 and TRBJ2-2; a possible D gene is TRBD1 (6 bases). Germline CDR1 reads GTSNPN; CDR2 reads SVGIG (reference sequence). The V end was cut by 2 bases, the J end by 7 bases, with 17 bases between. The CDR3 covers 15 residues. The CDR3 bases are TGTGCCTGGAGTTTACAGGGACCCCCTGGCGGGGAGCTGTTTTTT. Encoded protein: CAWSLQGPPGGELFF.

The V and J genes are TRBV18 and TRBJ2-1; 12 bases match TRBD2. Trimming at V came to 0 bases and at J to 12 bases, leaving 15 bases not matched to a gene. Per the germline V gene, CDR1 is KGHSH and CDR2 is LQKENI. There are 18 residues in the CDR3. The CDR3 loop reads CASSPPNELAGGVVGQFF. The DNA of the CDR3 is TGTGCCAGCTCACCACCGAACGAACTAGCGGGAGGTGTAGTAGGGCAGTTCTTC.

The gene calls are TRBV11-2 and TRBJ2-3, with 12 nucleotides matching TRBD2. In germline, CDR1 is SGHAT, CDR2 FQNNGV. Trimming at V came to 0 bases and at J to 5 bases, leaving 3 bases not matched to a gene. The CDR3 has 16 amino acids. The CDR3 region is CASSLEPGLAGDTQYF. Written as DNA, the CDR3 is TGTGCCAGCAGCTTAGAGCCGGGACTAGCGGGAGATACGCAGTATTTT.

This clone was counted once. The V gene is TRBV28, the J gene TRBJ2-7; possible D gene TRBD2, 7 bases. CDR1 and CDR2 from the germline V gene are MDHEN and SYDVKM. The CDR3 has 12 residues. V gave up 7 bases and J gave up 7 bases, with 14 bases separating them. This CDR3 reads CASTLAGAEQYF. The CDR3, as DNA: TGTGCCAGCACCTTGGCGGGGGCGGAGCAGTACTTC.

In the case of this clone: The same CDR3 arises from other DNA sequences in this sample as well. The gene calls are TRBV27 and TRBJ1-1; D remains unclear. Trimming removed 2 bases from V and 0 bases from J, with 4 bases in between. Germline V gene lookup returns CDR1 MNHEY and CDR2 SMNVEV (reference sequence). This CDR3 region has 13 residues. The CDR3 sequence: CASSLTVNTEAFF. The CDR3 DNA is TGTGCCAGCAGTTTAACGGTGAACACTGAAGCTTTCTTT.

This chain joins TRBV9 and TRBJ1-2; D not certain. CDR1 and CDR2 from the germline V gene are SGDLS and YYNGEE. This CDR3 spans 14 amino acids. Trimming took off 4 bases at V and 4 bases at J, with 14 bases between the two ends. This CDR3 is CASSTTRVGYGYTF. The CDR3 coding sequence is TGTGCCAGCAGCACCACGAGGGTCGGCTATGGCTACACCTTC.

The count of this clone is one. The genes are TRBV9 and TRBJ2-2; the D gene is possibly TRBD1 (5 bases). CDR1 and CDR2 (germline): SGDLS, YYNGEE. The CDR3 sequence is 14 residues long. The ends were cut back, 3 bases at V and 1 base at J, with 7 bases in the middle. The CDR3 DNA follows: TGTGCCAGCAGCGCCGACAGGAACACCGGGGAGCTGTTTTTT. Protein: CASSADRNTGELFF.

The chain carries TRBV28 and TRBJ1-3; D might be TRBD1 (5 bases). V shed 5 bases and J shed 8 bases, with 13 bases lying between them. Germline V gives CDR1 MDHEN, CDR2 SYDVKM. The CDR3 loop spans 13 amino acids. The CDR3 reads CASSQGWVDTIYF. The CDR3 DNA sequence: TGTGCCAGCAGTCAGGGCTGGGTAGACACCATATATTTT.

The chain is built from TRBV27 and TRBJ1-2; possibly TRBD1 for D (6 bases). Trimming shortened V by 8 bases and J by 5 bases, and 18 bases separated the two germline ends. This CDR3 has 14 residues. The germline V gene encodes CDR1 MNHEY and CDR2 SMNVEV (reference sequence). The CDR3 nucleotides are TGTGCCAGCGGAAGACGACAGGAAAATTATGGCTACACCTTC. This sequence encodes CASGRRQENYGYTF.

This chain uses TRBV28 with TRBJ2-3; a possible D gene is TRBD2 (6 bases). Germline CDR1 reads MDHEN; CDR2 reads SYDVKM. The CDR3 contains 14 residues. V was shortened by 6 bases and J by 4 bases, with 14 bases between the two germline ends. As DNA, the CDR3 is TGTGCCAGCAGCCTGGGCCCGGGGGCAGATACGCAGTATTTT. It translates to CASSLGPGADTQYF. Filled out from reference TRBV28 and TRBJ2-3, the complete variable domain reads DVKVTQSSRYLVKRTGEKVFLECVQDMDHENMFWYRQDPGLGLRLIYFSYDVKMKEKGDIPEGYSVSREKKERFSLILESASTNQTSMYLCASSLGPGADTQYFGPGTRLTVL.

The CDR3: CASSVEVQPQHF. DNA of the CDR3: TGTGCCAGCAGTGTGGAGGTTCAGCCCCAGCATTTT. The chain links TRBV2 to TRBJ1-5; D uncertain. The V end lost 4 bases, the J end lost 6 bases, and 7 bases lay between the germline ends. The CDR3 extends over 12 amino acids. Per germline, CDR1 SNHLY and CDR2 FYNNEI.

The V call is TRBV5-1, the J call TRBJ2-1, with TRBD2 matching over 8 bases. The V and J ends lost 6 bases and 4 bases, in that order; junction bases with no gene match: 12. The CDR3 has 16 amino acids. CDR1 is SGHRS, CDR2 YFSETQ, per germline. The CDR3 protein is CASNPATSGIYNEQFF. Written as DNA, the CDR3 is TGCGCCAGCAACCCCGCAACTAGCGGAATATACAATGAGCAGTTCTTC.

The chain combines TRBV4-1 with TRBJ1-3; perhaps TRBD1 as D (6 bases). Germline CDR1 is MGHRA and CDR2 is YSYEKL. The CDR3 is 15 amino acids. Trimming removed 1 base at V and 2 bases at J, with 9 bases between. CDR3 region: CASSQVHRAGNTIYF. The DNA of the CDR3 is TGCGCCAGCAGCCAAGTCCACAGGGCTGGAAACACCATATATTTT.

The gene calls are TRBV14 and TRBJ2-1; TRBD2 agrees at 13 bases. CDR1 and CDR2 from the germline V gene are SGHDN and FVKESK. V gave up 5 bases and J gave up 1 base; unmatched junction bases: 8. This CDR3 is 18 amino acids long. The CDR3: CASSTGTSGTSSYNEQFF. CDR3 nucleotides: TGTGCCAGCAGCACCGGGACTAGCGGGACGTCGTCCTACAATGAGCAGTTCTTC.

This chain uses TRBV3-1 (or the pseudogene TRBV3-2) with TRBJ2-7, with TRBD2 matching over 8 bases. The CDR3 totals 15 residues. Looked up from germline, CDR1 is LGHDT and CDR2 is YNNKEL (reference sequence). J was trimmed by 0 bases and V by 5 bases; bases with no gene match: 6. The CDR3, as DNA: TGTGCCAGCAGCTGGGGCGGGAGGACCTCCTACGAGCAGTACTTC. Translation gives CASSWGGRTSYEQYF.

In DNA, the CDR3 is TGTGCCAGCAGCAAATTTGACACAGGACAGAAAGATCACACTGAAGCTTTCTTT. This gives the protein CASSKFDTGQKDHTEAFF. The chain links TRBV21-1 to TRBJ1-1; whether TRBD1, the table's D call, matches the DNA was not checked. TRBV21-1 is a documented pseudogene. This CDR3 region has 18 residues.

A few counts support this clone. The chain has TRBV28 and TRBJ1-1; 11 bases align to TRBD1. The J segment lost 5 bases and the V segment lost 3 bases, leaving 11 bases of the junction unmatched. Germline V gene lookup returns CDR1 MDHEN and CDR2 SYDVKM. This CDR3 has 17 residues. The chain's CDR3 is CASSLVGQGGGRTEAFF. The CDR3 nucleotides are TGTGCCAGCAGTTTGGTGGGACAGGGGGGAGGAAGGACTGAAGCTTTCTTT.

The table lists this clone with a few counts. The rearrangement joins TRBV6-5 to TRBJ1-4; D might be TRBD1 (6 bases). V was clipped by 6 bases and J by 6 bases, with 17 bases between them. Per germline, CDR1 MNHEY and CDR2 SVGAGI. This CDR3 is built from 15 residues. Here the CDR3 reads CASRPSGGNHEKLFF. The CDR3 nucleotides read TGTGCCAGCAGACCTTCGGGGGGCAACCATGAAAAACTGTTTTTT.

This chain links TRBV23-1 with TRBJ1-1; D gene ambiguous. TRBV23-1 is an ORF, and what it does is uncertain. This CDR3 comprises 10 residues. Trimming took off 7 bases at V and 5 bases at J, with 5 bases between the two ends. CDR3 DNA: TGCGCCAGCAAAACAACTGAAGCTTTCTTT. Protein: CASKTTEAFF.

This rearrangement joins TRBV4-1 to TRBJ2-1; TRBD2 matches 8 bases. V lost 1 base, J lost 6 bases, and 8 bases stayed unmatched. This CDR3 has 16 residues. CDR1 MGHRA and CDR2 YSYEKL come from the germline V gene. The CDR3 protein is CASSQGGGRFVNEQFF. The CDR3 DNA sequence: TGCGCCAGCAGCCAAGGTGGCGGGAGGTTTGTCAATGAGCAGTTCTTC.

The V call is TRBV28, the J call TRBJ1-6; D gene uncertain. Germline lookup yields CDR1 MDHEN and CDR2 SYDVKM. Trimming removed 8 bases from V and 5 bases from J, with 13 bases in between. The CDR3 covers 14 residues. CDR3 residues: CASWRAGNNSPLHF. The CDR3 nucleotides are TGTGCCAGCTGGCGGGCAGGCAATAATTCACCCCTCCACTTT.

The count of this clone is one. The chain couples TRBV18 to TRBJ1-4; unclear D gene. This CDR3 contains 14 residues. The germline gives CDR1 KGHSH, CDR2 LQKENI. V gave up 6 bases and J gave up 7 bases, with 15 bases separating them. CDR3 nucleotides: TGTGCCAGCTCGAACGGGGTATCTGGTGAAAAACTGTTTTTT. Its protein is CASSNGVSGEKLFF.

CDR3 coding DNA: TGTGCCAGTAGGAACCCAGGGATCTCCTACAATGAGCAGTTCTTC. Translating it yields CASRNPGISYNEQFF. The chain carries TRBV19 and TRBJ2-1; tentative D call: TRBD1 (5 bases). The CDR3 contains 15 residues. Trimming stripped 6 bases from V and 0 bases from J, with 12 bases between. Germline lookup yields CDR1 LNHDA and CDR2 SQIVND (reference sequence).